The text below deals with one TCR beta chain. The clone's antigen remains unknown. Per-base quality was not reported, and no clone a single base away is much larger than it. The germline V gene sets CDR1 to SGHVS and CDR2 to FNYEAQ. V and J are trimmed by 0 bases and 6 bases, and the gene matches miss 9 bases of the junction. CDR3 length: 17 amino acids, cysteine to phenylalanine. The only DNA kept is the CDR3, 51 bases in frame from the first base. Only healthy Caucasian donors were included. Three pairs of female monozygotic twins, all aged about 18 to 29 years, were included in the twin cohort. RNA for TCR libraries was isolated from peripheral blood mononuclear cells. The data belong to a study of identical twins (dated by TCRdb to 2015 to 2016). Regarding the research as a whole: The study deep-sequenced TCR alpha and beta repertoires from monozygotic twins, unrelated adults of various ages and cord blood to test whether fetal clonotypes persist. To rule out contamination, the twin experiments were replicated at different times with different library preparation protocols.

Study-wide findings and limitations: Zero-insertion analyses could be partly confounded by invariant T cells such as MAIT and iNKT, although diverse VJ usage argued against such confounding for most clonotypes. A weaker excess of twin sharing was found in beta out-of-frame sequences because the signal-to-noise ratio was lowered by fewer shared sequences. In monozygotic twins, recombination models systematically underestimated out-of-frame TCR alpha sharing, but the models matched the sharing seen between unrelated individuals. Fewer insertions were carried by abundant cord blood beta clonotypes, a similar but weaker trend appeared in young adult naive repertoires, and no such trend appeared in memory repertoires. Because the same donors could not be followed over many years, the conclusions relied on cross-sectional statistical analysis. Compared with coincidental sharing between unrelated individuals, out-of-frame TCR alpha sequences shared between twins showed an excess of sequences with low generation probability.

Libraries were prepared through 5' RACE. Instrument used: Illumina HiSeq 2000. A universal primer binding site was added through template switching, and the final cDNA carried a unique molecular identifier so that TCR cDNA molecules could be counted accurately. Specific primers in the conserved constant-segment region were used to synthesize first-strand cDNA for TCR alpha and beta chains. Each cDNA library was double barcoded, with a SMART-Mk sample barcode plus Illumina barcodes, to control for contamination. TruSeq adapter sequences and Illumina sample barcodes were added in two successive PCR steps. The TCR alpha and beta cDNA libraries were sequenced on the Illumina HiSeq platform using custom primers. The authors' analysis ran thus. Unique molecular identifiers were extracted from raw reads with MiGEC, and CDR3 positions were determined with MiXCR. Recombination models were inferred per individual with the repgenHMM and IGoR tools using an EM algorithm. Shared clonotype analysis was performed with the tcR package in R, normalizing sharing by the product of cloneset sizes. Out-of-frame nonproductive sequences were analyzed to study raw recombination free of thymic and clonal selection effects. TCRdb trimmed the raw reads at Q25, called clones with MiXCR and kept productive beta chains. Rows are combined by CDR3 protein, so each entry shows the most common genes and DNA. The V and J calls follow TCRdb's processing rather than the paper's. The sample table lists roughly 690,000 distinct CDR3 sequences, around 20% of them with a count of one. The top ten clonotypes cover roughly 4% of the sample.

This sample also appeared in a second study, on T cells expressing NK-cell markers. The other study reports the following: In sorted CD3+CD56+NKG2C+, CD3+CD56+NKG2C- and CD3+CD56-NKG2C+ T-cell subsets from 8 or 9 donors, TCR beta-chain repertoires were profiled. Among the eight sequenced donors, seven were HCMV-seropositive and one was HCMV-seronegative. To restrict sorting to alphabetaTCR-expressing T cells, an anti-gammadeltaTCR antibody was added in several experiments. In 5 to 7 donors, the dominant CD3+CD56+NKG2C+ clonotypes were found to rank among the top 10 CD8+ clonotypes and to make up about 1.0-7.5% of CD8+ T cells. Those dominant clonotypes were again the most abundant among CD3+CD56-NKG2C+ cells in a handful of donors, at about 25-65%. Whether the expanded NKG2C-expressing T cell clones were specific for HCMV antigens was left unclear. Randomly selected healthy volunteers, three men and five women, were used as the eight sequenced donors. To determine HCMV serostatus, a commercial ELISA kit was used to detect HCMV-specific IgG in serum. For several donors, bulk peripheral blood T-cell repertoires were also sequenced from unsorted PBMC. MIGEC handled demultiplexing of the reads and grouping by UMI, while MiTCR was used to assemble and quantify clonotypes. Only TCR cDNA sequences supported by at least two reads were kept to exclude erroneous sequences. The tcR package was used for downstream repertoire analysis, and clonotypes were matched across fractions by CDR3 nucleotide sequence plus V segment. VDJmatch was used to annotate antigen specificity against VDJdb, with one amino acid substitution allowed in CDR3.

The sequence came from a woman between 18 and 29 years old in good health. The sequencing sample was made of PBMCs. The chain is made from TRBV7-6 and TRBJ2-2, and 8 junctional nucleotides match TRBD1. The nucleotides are TGTGCCAGCAGCTTAGCGGGGGCAGGGGGCGCATCCGGGGAGCTGTTTTTT. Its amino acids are CASSLAGAGGASGELFF.